This T cell receptor (beta chain) was recovered during a study of blood T cell repertoires in COVID-19. About the research overall: Some COVID-19 samples were acute and others convalescent; all came from the United States, Italy and Spain. PBMCs, B-cell-depleted T cells, or T cells were the source of the cDNA or gDNA that made up the material.

Germline CDR1 reads MNHEY; CDR2 reads SMNVEV (reference sequence). The CDR3 runs 15 residues. V lost 1 base and J lost 10; bases outside the gene matches: 6. As processed by the authors: Reference gene primer amplification in the assay estimated nucleated cell counts. TCRdb's table, derived via immunoSEQ multiplex PCR, lists solely in-frame clones and lacks some. V, J and clone size were drawn from that table, and D and trimming were deduced from the DNA. The sample gives around 92,000 clones, more than 75% of which show up once; 20% to 30% is in the top ten. Sequencing was carried out using peripheral blood. The sequence was collected from a human donor in a cohort sampled during active COVID-19. The rearrangement uses TRBV27 and TRBJ2-2; 10 bases agree with TRBD1. CDR3 DNA: TGTGCCAGCAGTTTATGGGGGACAGGGGTTTTGGAGCTGTTTTTT. This translates into CASSLWGTGVLELFF.